A single sample is the source of the 6 T cell receptor beta chains below, sequenced in a study of human T cells and chemical hapten exposure. TCRdb recomputed calls from the RACE reads with MiXCR, one row per CDR3 protein. The table records some 38,000 distinct CDR3 sequences, roughly 7.2% of them present only once. Described time point: pre-sensitization, week 0. As to treatment: therapeutic diphenylcyclopropenone sensitization with weekly scalp DPC. The sample in question was whole blood, obtained in connection with sensitization to the hapten diphenylcyclopropenone (DPC). All receptors derive from a woman aged 45 to 65 with alopecia areata. Some clones in this sample may be carry-over from other donors' samples.

There are a few counts of this clonotype. The chain employs TRBV20-1 and TRBJ2-7, with no clear D. Deletions cut 0 bases from V and 7 bases from J, with 16 bases between. The CDR3 totals 14 residues. CDR1 is DFQATT, CDR2 SNEGSKA, per germline (reference sequence). CDR3 in amino acids: CSARDAGDAREQYF. The CDR3 nucleotides are TGCAGTGCTAGAGATGCCGGAGACGCGAGGGAGCAGTACTTC.

The sample holds many counts of this clonotype. The chain has TRBV7-9 and TRBJ1-4; tentatively, D is TRBD1 (5 bases). V was cut by 6 bases and J by 5 bases, with 7 bases left in between. The CDR3 is made up of 12 amino acids. Per germline, CDR1 SEHNR and CDR2 FQNEAQ (reference sequence). The DNA of the CDR3 is TGTGCCAGCAGTCGGGGGAATGAAAAACTGTTTTTT. The encoded protein is CASSRGNEKLFF.

This clonotype was picked up a small number of times. V usage is TRBV19 and J usage is TRBJ2-3; the match to TRBD2 covers 9 bases. The CDR3 has 15 residues. Trimming removed 6 bases from V and 2 bases from J; junction bases left unmatched: 6. The germline V gene encodes CDR1 LNHDA and CDR2 SQIVND (reference sequence). CDR3 DNA sequence: TGTGCCAGTAGCATGACTAGCGGTCCCACAGATACGCAGTATTTT. Translation gives CASSMTSGPTDTQYF.

Ten or more counts support this clonotype. This chain joins TRBV7-2 and TRBJ1-4, with TRBD1 identical over 7 bases. The CDR3 contains 14 residues. CDR1 SGHTA and CDR2 FQGNSA come from the germline V gene. The junction had 1 base not matched to a gene; V was cut back by 3 bases and J by 3 bases. CDR3: CASSLGQSNEKLFF. DNA of the CDR3: TGTGCCAGCAGCTTGGGACAGTCTAATGAAAAACTGTTTTTT.

V is TRBV3-1 and J is TRBJ1-2; 10 bases are a match to TRBD1. Trimming removed 1 base from V and 7 bases from J; junction bases left unmatched: 3. CDR3 size: 14 residues. Germline values: CDR1 LGHDT, CDR2 YNNKEL (reference sequence). CDR3: CASSQGQGAGGYTF. The CDR3 DNA reads TGTGCCAGCAGCCAAGGACAGGGGGCTGGTGGCTACACCTTC.

The table lists this clonotype with many counts. The genes are TRBV6-2 or TRBV6-3 and TRBJ2-7; 9 bases match TRBD2. The CDR3 length is 14 residues. With V trimmed by 6 bases and J by 3 bases, 6 bases remained unmatched. Germline loops: CDR1 MNHEY, CDR2 SVGEGT. CDR3 protein: CASSPAAGGYEQYF. In DNA form, the CDR3 reads TGTGCCAGCAGCCCAGCAGCGGGAGGCTACGAGCAGTACTTC.